The 26 T cell receptor beta chains below come from one sample, sequenced in a study of cytomegalovirus exposure and HLA in healthy donors. The method was immunoSEQ multiplex PCR; TCRdb's version includes in-frame clones alone and lacks a portion of them. The sample consists of 120,000 or so clones, around 86% of them appearing once. The sample was PBMCs. These receptor sequences come from a woman under 30 in good health and CMV-seronegative.

This chain uses TRBV5-6 with TRBJ2-1; 9 bases map to TRBD2. V lost 6 bases, J lost 7 bases, and 11 bases stayed unmatched. The length of the CDR3 is 15 residues. The germline V gene has CDR1 SGHDT and CDR2 YYEEEE. The CDR3 nucleotides are TGTGCCAGCAACCGGCGGGAGGGATTTATTAATGAGCAGTTCTTC. It translates to CASNRREGFINEQFF.

The chain recombines TRBV11-3 with TRBJ2-7, with D perhaps matching TRBD2 (5 bases). The germline gives CDR1 SGHNT, CDR2 YENEEA. The CDR3 spans 14 residues. Trimming took off 7 bases at V and 3 bases at J, with 16 bases between the two ends. The chain's CDR3 is CASTHPGGIYEQYF. The CDR3, as DNA: TGTGCCAGCACCCATCCTGGAGGTATCTACGAGCAGTACTTC.

This clone is a singleton in its sample. This chain connects TRBV7-9 to TRBJ2-1, with 9 bases that match TRBD2. The CDR3 spans 15 residues. V lost 2 bases and J lost 7; bases outside the gene matches: 6. CDR1 and CDR2 (germline): SEHNR, FQNEAQ (reference sequence). This CDR3 is CASSLRTSAQNEQFF. The CDR3, as DNA: TGTGCCAGCAGCTTAAGGACTAGCGCTCAGAATGAGCAGTTCTTC.

On this clone itself: The junction differs from germline at one of its ends, possibly a read error. The V and J genes are TRBV7-9 and TRBJ2-7; D may be TRBD1 (5 bases). Germline CDR1 and CDR2: SEHNR and FQNEAQ (reference sequence). The CDR3 sequence is 14 residues long. The CDR3 DNA reads TGTGCCAGCAGCATAGCCCAGGGCGGCCACGAGCAGTACTTC. Its translation is CASSIAQGGHEQYF.

This clone has more than one count but fewer than ten. This CDR3 fails to terminate in the conserved phenylalanine or tryptophan, so it likely reflects a read error. The limits of the CDR3 on the DNA are not certain, so only TCRdb's listed CDR3 is given. V gene TRBV2 combines with J gene TRBJ1-1; no check of the table's D call, TRBD1, against the DNA was made. Looked up from germline, CDR1 is SNHLY and CDR2 is FYNNEI. Including both end residues, the CDR3 is 12 amino acids long. CDR3 in amino acids: CASSEEGQANIS.

The V call is TRBV19, the J call TRBJ1-2, with a weak D call TRBD1 (5 bases). The ends were cut back, 7 bases at V and 8 bases at J, with 14 bases in the middle. The CDR3 spans 12 residues. Looked up from germline, CDR1 is LNHDA and CDR2 is SQIVND (reference sequence). DNA of the CDR3: TGTGCCAGTACGATGGGGGGAGTCGGCTACACCTTC. This translates into CASTMGGVGYTF.

The chain is built from TRBV28 and TRBJ2-7, with D uncertain. V gave up 3 bases and J gave up 0 bases, with 9 bases separating them. There are 14 residues in the CDR3. CDR1 is MDHEN and CDR2 is SYDVKM in the germline V gene. The CDR3 reads CASSLSHSSYEQYF. The CDR3 DNA is TGTGCCAGCAGTTTGTCACATTCCTCCTACGAGCAGTACTTC.

The table lists this clone with a count of one. The J gene is TRBJ2-1, the V gene TRBV4-1; 8 bases are a match to TRBD2. This CDR3 has 16 amino acids. Germline V gene lookup returns CDR1 MGHRA and CDR2 YSYEKL. V was pared by 5 bases and J by 3 bases, with 9 bases of the junction left unmatched. The CDR3 sequence is CASSTPTSGHYNEQFF. The CDR3 DNA reads as TGCGCCAGCAGCACCCCCACTAGCGGACACTACAATGAGCAGTTCTTC.

This chain connects TRBV28 to TRBJ2-4, with D possibly being TRBD2 (6 bases). Germline assignment: CDR1 MDHEN and CDR2 SYDVKM. The CDR3 has 11 amino acids. Trimming removed 4 bases from V and 8 bases from J, with 6 bases in between. CDR3 sequence reads: CASSSGDIQYF. The DNA for the CDR3 is TGTGCCAGCAGTTCGGGGGACATTCAGTACTTC. Looking up the rest from reference TRBV28 and TRBJ2-4 gives the full variable domain: DVKVTQSSRYLVKRTGEKVFLECVQDMDHENMFWYRQDPGLGLRLIYFSYDVKMKEKGDIPEGYSVSREKKERFSLILESASTNQTSMYLCASSSGDIQYFGAGTRLSVL.

V is TRBV7-2 and J is TRBJ2-7; D gene uncertain. The V end lost 1 base, the J end lost 5 bases, and 9 bases lay between the germline ends. Germline V gene lookup returns CDR1 SGHTA and CDR2 FQGNSA. The CDR3 covers 13 residues. The CDR3 region is CASSLVYRDEQYF. The DNA of the CDR3 is TGTGCCAGCAGCTTAGTTTATCGAGACGAGCAGTACTTC.

The chain uses TRBV11-3 and TRBJ1-5, with unresolved D. Germline CDR1 is SGHNT and CDR2 is YENEEA. The V gene lost 0 bases and the J gene lost 7 bases, with 7 bases spanning the gap. The CDR3 runs to 13 residues. The CDR3: CASSLDWSQPQHF. As DNA, the CDR3 is TGTGCCAGCAGCTTAGATTGGAGCCAGCCCCAGCATTTT.

This sequence joins TRBV7-2 and TRBJ2-5; 7 nucleotides align to TRBD1. Germline lookup yields CDR1 SGHTA and CDR2 FQGNSA. The CDR3 has 14 residues. Trimming at V came to 4 bases and at J to 5 bases, leaving 7 bases not matched to a gene. The CDR3 here is CASSSLTGVETQYF. As DNA, the CDR3 is TGTGCCAGCAGCTCCCTAACAGGGGTTGAGACCCAGTACTTC.

The J gene is TRBJ2-7, the V gene TRBV5-6, with TRBD1 as a possible D gene (5 bases). Germline V gives CDR1 SGHDT, CDR2 YYEEEE. V was cut by 0 bases and J by 5 bases, with 15 bases left in between. The CDR3 is 15 residues long. CDR3: CASSLARVVGNEQYF. CDR3 nucleotide sequence: TGTGCCAGCAGCTTGGCCAGGGTGGTTGGAAACGAGCAGTACTTC. The variable domain in full, completed from reference TRBV5-6 and TRBJ2-7, reads DAGVTQSPTHLIKTRGQQVTLRCSPKSGHDTVSWYQQALGQGPQFIFQYYEEEERQRGNFPDRFSGHQFPNYSSELNVNALLLGDSALYLCASSLARVVGNEQYFGPGTRLTVT.

This clone was recorded once. The chain recombines TRBV6-1 with TRBJ2-7; D may be TRBD2 (5 bases). Germline CDR1 reads MNHNS; CDR2 reads SASEGT. Trimming removed 8 bases from V and 2 bases from J, with 13 bases in between. This CDR3 has 13 residues. The CDR3 region has the DNA TGTGCCAGCGGCCTCACGCGGGCCTACGAGCAGTACTTC. Translated, it gives CASGLTRAYEQYF.

This clone appeared a single time. The chain uses TRBV5-4 and TRBJ1-2; 7 bases map to TRBD1. The V gene's germline CDR1 is SGHNT and CDR2 YYREEE (reference sequence). The trim removed 4 bases at V and 6 bases at J, leaving 6 bases unmatched. The CDR3 is made up of 13 amino acids. The CDR3 coding sequence is TGTGCCAGCAGCGTGGACAGGAGGGATGGCTACACCTTC. Encoded protein: CASSVDRRDGYTF.

The gene calls are TRBV27 and TRBJ2-7; weak D call: TRBD1 (6 bases). Germline loops: CDR1 MNHEY, CDR2 SMNVEV (reference sequence). Trimming stripped 5 bases from V and 4 bases from J, with 15 bases between. The CDR3 is 14 residues long. The CDR3 nucleotides read TGTGCCAGCAGTCTACAGGGACCTAGGTACGAGCAGTACTTC. It codes for CASSLQGPRYEQYF.

The rearrangement links TRBV10-3 to TRBJ2-7; 12 nucleotides match TRBD2. The V and J ends lost 3 bases and 0 bases, in that order; junction bases with no gene match: 12. CDR3 length: 19 residues. CDR1 is ENHRY and CDR2 is SYGVKD in the germline V gene. The CDR3 is CAISEPGLAGVASSYEQYF. In DNA, the CDR3 is TGTGCCATCAGTGAACCGGGACTAGCGGGTGTTGCCTCCTCCTACGAGCAGTACTTC.

The chain combines TRBV5-4 with TRBJ2-1; TRBD2 aligns across 12 bases. The CDR3 covers 18 residues. The germline V gene encodes CDR1 SGHNT and CDR2 YYREEE (reference sequence). V trimming: 3 bases; J trimming: 3 bases; junction bases outside the gene matches: 10. The CDR3 sequence: CASSSGLAGPAGYNEQFF. The CDR3 nucleotides read TGTGCCAGCAGCTCCGGACTAGCGGGGCCCGCTGGCTACAATGAGCAGTTCTTC.

The rearrangement uses TRBV28 and TRBJ1-1, with TRBD1 as a possible D gene (6 bases). Trimming cost V 6 bases and J 0 bases, with 17 bases left between them. Germline loops: CDR1 MDHEN, CDR2 SYDVKM. The length of the CDR3 is 16 residues. CDR3 loop: CASRERQQGLNTEAFF. The CDR3 DNA reads as TGTGCCAGCAGGGAGAGACAACAGGGCTTGAACACTGAAGCTTTCTTT.

This clone was observed a handful of times. This sequence joins TRBV18 and TRBJ2-7; TRBD1 is a possible D gene (5 bases). V lost 6 bases and J 3 bases, leaving 15 bases between the germline ends. Germline lookup yields CDR1 KGHSH and CDR2 LQKENI. The CDR3 spans 14 residues. The CDR3 sequence is CASSLGVGYYEQYF. The CDR3 DNA is TGTGCCAGCTCGCTAGGGGTGGGATACTACGAGCAGTACTTC.

This clone has a handful of counts. The V and J genes are TRBV6-5 and TRBJ1-5; D not resolved. Between the trimmed V and J ends, which lost 6 bases and 5 bases, there was a span of 14 bases. Looked up from germline, CDR1 is MNHEY and CDR2 is SVGAGI. This CDR3 contains 14 residues. CDR3 bases: TGTGCCAGCAGCTGGGGAGGTTTGGATCAGCCCCAGCATTTT. Residues: CASSWGGLDQPQHF.

The V call is TRBV7-6, the J call TRBJ2-7; 9 bases fit TRBD1. Germline CDR1 and CDR2: SGHVS and FNYEAQ. Losses at the gene ends were 1 base for V and 5 bases for J; bases not matched to a gene: 18. This CDR3 contains 19 residues. CDR3 protein: CASSLGLRGLGQGSNEQYF. Here the CDR3 DNA reads TGTGCCAGCAGCTTAGGATTGAGAGGCCTCGGACAGGGGTCAAACGAGCAGTACTTC.

This rearrangement joins TRBV9 to TRBJ1-3; possibly TRBD1 for D (5 bases). The CDR3 sequence is 16 residues long. Trimming removed 4 bases from V and 0 bases from J, with 14 bases in between. Germline V CDR1 and CDR2: SGDLS, YYNGEE. CDR3 loop: CASSSRRDYSGNTIYF. CDR3 nucleotide sequence: TGTGCCAGCAGCAGTCGTAGGGACTACTCTGGAAACACCATATATTTT. Combining the CDR3 with reference TRBV9 and TRBJ1-3 gives the whole variable domain DSGVTQTPKHLITATGQRVTLRCSPRSGDLSVYWYQQSLDQGLQFLIQYYNGEERAKGNILERFSAQQFPDLHSELNLSSLELGDSALYFCASSSRRDYSGNTIYFGEGSWLTVV.

This clone was seen a few times. This chain joins TRBV19 and TRBJ1-1, with 11 bases identical to TRBD1. Trimming cost V 6 bases and J 0 bases; bases outside gene matches: 6. Germline-derived CDR1 and CDR2 are LNHDA and SQIVND (reference sequence). This CDR3 region has 16 residues. The CDR3 bases are TGTGCCAGTAGGTCCGGGACAGGGGGGATGAACACTGAAGCTTTCTTT. Protein product: CASRSGTGGMNTEAFF. Variable domain in full (rest from reference TRBV19 and TRBJ1-1): DGGITQSPKYLFRKEGQNVTLSCEQNLNHDAMYWYRQDPGQGLRLIYYSQIVNDFQKGDIAEGYSVSREKKESFPLTVTSAQKNPTAFYLCASRSGTGGMNTEAFFGQGTRLTVV.

V and J are TRBV6-5 and TRBJ1-4, with D tentatively TRBD1 (5 bases). V lost 5 bases, J lost 4 bases, and 8 bases lay in between. Germline loops: CDR1 MNHEY, CDR2 SVGAGI. The CDR3 runs to 13 residues. The CDR3 DNA reads TGTGCCAGCAGTAAGACAGTTAATGAAAAACTGTTTTTT. It is translated as CASSKTVNEKLFF.

This clone was observed once. The chain combines TRBV11-3 with TRBJ1-1, with D maybe TRBD1 (5 bases). Trimming pared 4 bases from V and 0 bases from J, leaving 15 bases between. The CDR3 covers 16 residues. Germline V gene sequence: CDR1 SGHNT, CDR2 YENEEA. Written as DNA, the CDR3 is TGTGCCAGCAGCTACAGGCCGGAAGGGATGAACACTGAAGCTTTCTTT. Translated: CASSYRPEGMNTEAFF.